This T cell receptor beta chain was identified during a study of blood T cell repertoires in COVID-19. About the study: From T cells, B-cell-depleted T cells, or PBMCs came the material, which was cDNA or gDNA.

The CDR3 loop spans 22 amino acids. Only in-frame clones appear in the TCRdb table, and some are missing; sequencing was by immunoSEQ multiplex PCR. The sample has a few hundred thousand clones, around 89% seen once. This clone has just one count. The receptor was isolated from a young man with acute or convalescent COVID-19. This rearrangement joins TRBV21-1 to TRBJ1-2. TRBV21-1 is assigned pseudogene status. The sequencing sample was made of peripheral blood. CDR3 nucleotides: TGTGCCAGCAGCAAAAGGGTCGTTTTGTTGGAGGGTAGACAAGGCCCTCGCTATGGCTACACCTTC. Encoded protein: CASSKRVVLLEGRQGPRYGYTF.